This T cell receptor (beta chain) emerged from a study of Ad26.COV2.S vaccination and SARS-CoV-2 variants. The study's findings and limits: Similar non-spike TCR breadth was observed in recipients of vaccine and of placebo. Vaccinated individuals (as opposed to placebo recipients) had higher spike-specific TCR breadth.

Looked up from germline, CDR1 is SGHRS and CDR2 is YFSETQ. V lost 4 bases and J lost 0, with 11 bases in between. The CDR3 has 15 amino acids. Sequencing was performed with immunoSEQ multiplex PCR; in TCRdb, only in-frame clones are kept and a portion is missing. The sample includes about 400,000 clones, approximately 90% of them seen just once. This clone has just one count. The antigen is unknown. Documented treatment: 15 to 20 received Ad26.COV2.S at low or high dose, single or two shots; about 5 received placebo; per-sample allocation not given. It was on day 63 after the first vaccine or placebo injection that samples were taken. Donor was an adult aged 18-55 years in Boston. Ad26.COV2.S expressed prefusion-stabilized spike from the original Wuhan strain.

This chain connects TRBV5-1 to TRBJ2-1; D unresolved. This clonotype was obtained from a person aged 18-60 years who received the Ad26.COV2.S COVID-19 vaccine or a placebo. Sequencing was performed on peripheral blood, taken in a trial of Ad26.COV2.S vaccine versus placebo. CDR3 in DNA: TGCGCCAGCAGCCCGGGCGGCGGCTCCTACAATGAGCAGTTCTTC. It specifies CASSPGGGSYNEQFF.